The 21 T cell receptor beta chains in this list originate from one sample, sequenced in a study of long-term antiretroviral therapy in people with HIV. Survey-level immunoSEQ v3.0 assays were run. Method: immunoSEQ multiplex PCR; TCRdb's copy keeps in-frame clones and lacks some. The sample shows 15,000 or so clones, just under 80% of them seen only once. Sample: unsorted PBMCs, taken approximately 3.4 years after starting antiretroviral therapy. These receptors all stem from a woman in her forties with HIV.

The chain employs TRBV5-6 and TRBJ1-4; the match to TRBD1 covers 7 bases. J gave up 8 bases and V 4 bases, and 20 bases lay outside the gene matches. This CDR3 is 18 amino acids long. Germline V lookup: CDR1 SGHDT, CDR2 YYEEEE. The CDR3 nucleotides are TGTGCCAGCAGCCCGAAAAGAATCTTGCAGGGGGTAGGCGAAAAACTGTTTTTT. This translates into CASSPKRILQGVGEKLFF.

CDR3 sequence (DNA): TGTGCCAGCAGCTTTAGGTCTGGGGGCTTTAACTATGGCTACACCTTC. Translating it yields CASSFRSGGFNYGYTF. V gene TRBV7-2 combines with J gene TRBJ1-2; D is perhaps TRBD1 (6 bases). Germline lookup yields CDR1 SGHTA and CDR2 FQGNSA. V lost 3 bases and J 1 base, leaving 15 bases between the germline ends. There are 16 residues in the CDR3.

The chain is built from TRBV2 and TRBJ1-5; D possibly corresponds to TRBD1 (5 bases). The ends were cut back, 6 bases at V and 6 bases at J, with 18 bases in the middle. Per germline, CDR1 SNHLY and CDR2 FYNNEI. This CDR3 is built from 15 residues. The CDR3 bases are TGTGCCAGCAGAGCCATCGGGGGGTTGGGTCAGCCCCAGCATTTT. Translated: CASRAIGGLGQPQHF.

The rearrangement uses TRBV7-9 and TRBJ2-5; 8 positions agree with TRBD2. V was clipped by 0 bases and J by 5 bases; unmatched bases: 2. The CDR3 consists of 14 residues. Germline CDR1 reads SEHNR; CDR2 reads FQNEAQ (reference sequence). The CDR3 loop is CASSLAPGGETQYF. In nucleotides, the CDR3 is TGTGCCAGCAGCTTAGCCCCGGGGGGGGAGACCCAGTACTTC.

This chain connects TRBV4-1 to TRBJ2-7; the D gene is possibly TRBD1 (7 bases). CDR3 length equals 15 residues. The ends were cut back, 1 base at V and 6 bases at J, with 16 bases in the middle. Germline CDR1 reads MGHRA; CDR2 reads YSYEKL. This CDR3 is CASSQVPGGSSEQYF. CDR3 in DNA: TGCGCCAGCAGCCAAGTCCCAGGGGGGTCCAGCGAGCAGTACTTC.

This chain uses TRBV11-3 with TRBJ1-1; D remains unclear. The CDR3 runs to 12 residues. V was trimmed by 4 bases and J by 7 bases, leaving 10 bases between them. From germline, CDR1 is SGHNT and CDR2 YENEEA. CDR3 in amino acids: CASSSPTGEAFF. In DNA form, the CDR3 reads TGTGCCAGCAGCTCCCCGACGGGTGAAGCTTTCTTT.

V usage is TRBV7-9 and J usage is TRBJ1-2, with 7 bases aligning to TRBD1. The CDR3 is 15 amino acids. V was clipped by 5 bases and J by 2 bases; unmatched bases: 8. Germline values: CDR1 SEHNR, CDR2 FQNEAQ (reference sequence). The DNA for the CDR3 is TGTGCCAGCAGCATTTCCGGGACAGCGAACTATGGCTACACCTTC. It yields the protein CASSISGTANYGYTF.

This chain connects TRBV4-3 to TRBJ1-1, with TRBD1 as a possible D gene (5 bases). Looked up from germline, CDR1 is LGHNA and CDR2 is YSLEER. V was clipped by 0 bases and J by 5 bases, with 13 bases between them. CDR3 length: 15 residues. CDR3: CASSQEGKGRTEAFF. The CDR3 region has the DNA TGCGCCAGCAGCCAAGAGGGTAAGGGGCGAACTGAAGCTTTCTTT.

The chain's CDR3 is CASSLSAGATNSPLHF. The CDR3 region has the DNA TGTGCCAGCAGTTTATCCGCGGGGGCCACTAATTCACCCCTCCACTTT. The chain joins TRBV27 to TRBJ1-6, with TRBD1 as a possible D gene (6 bases). Trimming removed 0 bases from V and 6 bases from J, with 12 bases in between. In germline, CDR1 is MNHEY, CDR2 SMNVEV (reference sequence). The CDR3 is 16 residues long.

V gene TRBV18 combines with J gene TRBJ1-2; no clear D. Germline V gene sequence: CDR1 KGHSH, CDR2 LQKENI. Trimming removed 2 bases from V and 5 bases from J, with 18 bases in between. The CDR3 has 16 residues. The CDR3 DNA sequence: TGTGCCAGCTCACCATCATTCAACCGCCAAGGGTATGGCTACACCTTC. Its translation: CASSPSFNRQGYGYTF.

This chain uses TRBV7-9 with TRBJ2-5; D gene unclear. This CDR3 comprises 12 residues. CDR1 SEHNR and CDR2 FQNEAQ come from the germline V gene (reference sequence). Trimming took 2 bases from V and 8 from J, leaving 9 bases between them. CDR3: CASSLLVSTQYF. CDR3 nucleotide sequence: TGTGCCAGCAGCTTACTAGTTAGTACCCAGTACTTC.

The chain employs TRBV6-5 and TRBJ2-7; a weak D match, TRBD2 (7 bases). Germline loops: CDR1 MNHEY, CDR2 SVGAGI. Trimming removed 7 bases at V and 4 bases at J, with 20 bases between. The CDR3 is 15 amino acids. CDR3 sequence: CASTPRGVGAYEQYF. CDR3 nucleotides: TGTGCCAGCACCCCACGGGGGGTGGGGGCTTACGAGCAGTACTTC.

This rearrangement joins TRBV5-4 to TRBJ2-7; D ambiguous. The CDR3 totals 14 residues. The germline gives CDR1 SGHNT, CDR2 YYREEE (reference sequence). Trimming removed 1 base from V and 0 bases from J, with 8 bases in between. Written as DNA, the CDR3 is TGTGCCAGCAGCTTGTTTGGGTCCTCCTACGAGCAGTACTTC. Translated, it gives CASSLFGSSYEQYF.

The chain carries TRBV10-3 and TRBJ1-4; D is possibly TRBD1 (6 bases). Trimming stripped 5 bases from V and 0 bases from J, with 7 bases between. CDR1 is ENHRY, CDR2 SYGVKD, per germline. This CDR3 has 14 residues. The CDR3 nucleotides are TGTGCCATCAGTAGGGGGGCAACTAATGAAAAACTGTTTTTT. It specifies CAISRGATNEKLFF.

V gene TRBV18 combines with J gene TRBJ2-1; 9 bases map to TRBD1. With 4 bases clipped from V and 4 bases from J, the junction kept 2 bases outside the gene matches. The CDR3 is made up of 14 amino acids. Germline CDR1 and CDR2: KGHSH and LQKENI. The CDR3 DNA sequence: TGTGCCAGCTCACAGGGACAGGGATACAATGAGCAGTTCTTC. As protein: CASSQGQGYNEQFF.

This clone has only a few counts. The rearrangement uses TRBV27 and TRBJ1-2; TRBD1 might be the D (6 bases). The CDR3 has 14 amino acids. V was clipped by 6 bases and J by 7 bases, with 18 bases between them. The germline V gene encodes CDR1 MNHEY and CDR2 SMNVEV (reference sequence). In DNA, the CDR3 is TGTGCCAGCAGACAGGGATGGGAGTATGGTGGCTACACCTTC. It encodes CASRQGWEYGGYTF.

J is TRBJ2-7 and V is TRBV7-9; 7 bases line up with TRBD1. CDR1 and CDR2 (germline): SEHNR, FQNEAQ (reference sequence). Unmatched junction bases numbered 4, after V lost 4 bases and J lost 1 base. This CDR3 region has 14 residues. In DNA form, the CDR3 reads TGTGCCAGCAGCTCGGGACAGCTATCCTACGAGCAGTACTTC. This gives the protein CASSSGQLSYEQYF.

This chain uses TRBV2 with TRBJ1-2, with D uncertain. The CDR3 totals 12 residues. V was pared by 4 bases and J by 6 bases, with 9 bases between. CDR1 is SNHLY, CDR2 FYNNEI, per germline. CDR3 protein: CASSGRGDGYTF. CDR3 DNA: TGTGCCAGCAGTGGCCGCGGGGATGGCTACACCTTC.

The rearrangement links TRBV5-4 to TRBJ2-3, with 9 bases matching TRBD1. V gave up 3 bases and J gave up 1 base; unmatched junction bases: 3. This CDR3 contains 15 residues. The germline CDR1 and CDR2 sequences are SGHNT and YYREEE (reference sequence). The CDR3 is CASSWGDRGTDTQYF. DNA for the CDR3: TGTGCCAGCAGCTGGGGGGACAGGGGCACAGATACGCAGTATTTT.

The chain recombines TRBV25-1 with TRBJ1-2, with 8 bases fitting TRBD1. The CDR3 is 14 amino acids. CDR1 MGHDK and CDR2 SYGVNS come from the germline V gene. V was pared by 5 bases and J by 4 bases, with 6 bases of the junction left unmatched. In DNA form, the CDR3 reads TGTGCCAGCAGTTTTCAGGGGGCCATCTATGGCTACACCTTC. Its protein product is CASSFQGAIYGYTF.

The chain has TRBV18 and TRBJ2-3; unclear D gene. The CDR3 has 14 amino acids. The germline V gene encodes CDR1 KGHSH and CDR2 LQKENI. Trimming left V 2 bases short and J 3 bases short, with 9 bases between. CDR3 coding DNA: TGTGCCAGCTCACCAGTTCAGGCAACAGATACGCAGTATTTT. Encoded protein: CASSPVQATDTQYF.